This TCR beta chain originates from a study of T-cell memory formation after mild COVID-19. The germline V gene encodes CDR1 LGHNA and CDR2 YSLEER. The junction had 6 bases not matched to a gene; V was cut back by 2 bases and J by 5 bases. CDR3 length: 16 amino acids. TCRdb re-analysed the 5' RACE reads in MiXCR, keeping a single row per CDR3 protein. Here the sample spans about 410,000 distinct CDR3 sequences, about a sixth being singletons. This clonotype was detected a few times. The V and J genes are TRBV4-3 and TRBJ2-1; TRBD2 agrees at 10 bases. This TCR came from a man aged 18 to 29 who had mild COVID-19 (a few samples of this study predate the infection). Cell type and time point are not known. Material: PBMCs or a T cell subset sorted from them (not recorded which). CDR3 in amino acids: CASSQWSGGAHNEQFF. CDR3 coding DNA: TGCGCCAGCAGCCAATGGAGCGGGGGGGCTCACAATGAGCAGTTCTTC.